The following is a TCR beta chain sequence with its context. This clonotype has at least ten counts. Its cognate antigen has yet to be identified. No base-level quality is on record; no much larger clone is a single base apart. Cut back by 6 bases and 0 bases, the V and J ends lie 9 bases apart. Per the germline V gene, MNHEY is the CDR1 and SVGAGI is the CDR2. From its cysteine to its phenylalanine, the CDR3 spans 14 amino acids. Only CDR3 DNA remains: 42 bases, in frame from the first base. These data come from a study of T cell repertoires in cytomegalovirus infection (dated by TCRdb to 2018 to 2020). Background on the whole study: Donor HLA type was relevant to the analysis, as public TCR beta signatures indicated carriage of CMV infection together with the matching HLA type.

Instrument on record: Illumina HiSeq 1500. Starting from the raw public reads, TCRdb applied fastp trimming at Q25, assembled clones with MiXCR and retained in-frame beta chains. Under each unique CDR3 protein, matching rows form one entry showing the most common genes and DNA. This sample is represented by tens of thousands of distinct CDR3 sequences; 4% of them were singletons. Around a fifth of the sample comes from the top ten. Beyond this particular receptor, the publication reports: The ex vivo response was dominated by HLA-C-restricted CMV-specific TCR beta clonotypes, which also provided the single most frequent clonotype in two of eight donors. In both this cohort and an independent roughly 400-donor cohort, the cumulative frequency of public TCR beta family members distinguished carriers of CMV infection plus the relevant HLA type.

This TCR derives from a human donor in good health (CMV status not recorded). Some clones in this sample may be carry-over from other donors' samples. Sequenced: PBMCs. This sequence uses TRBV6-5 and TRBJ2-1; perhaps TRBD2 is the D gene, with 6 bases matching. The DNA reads TGTGCCAGCAGCGGGGGAAGCTCCTACAATGAGCAGTTCTTC. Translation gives CASSGGSSYNEQFF.